This TCR beta chain was recorded in a study of T cell responses to AZD1222 COVID-19 vaccine. On this clone: The antigen is unknown.

Study conclusions and caveats: Clonal diversity was possibly underestimated, and white British individuals and females predominated among donors.

Generated by immunoSEQ multiplex PCR, the TCRdb table keeps only in-frame clones and is missing some. The sample includes 99,000 or so clones, 89% of them seen just once. The CDR3 has 12 amino acids. The V end was cut by 2 bases, the J end by 14 bases, with 15 bases between. V is TRBV12-3 or TRBV12-4 and J is TRBJ1-2, with unresolved D. The material was peripheral blood, obtained 28 days after the second AZD1222 dose. This sequence was found in an adult who received the AZD1222 COVID-19 vaccine. Here the CDR3 reads CASSLSLGPGTF. The DNA of the CDR3 is TGTGCCAGCAGTTTAAGTCTAGGGCCCGGGACCTTC.